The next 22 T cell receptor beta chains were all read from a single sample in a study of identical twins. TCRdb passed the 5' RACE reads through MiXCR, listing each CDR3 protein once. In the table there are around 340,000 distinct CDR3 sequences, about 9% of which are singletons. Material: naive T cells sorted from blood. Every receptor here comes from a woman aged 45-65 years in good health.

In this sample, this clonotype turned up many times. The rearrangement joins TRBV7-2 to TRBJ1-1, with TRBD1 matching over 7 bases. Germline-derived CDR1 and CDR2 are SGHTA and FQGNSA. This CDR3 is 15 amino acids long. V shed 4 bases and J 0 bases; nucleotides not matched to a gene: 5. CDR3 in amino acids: CASSSSTGLNTEAFF. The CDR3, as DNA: TGTGCCAGCAGCTCCTCGACAGGGCTGAACACTGAAGCTTTCTTT.

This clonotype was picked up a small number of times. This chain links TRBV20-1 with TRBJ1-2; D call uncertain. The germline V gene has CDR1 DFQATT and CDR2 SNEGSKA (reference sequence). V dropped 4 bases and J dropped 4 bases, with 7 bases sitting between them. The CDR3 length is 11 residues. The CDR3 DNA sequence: TGCAGTGCTAAGGCCATCTATGGCTACACCTTC. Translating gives CSAKAIYGYTF.

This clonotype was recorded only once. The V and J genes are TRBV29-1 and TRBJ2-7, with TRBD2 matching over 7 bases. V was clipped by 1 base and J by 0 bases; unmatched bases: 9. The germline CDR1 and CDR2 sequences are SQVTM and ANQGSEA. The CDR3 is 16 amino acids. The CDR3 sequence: CSVEVGLAESSYEQYF. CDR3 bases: TGCAGCGTTGAAGTGGGCCTAGCGGAGAGCTCCTACGAGCAGTACTTC.

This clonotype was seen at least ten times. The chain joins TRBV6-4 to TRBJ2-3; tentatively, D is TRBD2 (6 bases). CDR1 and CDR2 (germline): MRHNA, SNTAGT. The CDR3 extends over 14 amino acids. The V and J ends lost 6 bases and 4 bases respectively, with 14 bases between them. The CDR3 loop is CASSVYPGADTQYF. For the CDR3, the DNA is TGTGCCAGCAGCGTCTACCCGGGGGCAGATACGCAGTATTTT.

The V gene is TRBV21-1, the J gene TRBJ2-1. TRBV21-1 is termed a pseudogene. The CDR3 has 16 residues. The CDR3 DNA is TGTGCCAGCAGCAAATTTTGGGCTAGCGCCTACAATGAGCAGTTCTTC. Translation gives CASSKFWASAYNEQFF.

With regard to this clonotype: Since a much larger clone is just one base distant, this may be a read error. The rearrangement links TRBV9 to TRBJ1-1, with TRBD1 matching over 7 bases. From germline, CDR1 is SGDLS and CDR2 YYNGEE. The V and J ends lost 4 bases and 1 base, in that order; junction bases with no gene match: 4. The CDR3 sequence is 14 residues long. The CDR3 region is CASSYGTENTEAFF. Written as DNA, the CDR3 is TGTGCCAGCAGCTACGGGACAGAGAACACTGAAGCTTTCTTT. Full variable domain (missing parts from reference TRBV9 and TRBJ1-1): DSGVTQTPKHLITATGQRVTLRCSPRSGDLSVYWYQQSLDQGLQFLIQYYNGEERAKGNILERFSAQQFPDLHSELNLSSLELGDSALYFCASSYGTENTEAFFGQGTRLTVV.

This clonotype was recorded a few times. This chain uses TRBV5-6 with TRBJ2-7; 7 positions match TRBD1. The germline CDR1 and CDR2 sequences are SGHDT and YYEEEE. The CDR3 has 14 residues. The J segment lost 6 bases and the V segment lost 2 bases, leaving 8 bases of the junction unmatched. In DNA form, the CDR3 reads TGTGCCAGCAGCTTTACCGGGACAGATACCGAGCAGTACTTC. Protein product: CASSFTGTDTEQYF.

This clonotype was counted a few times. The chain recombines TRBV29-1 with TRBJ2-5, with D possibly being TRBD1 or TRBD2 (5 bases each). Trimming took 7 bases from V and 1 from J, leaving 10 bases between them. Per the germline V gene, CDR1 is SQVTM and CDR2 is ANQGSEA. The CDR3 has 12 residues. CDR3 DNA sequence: TGCAGCGGCCGGGACGGCCAAGAGACCCAGTACTTC. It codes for CSGRDGQETQYF.

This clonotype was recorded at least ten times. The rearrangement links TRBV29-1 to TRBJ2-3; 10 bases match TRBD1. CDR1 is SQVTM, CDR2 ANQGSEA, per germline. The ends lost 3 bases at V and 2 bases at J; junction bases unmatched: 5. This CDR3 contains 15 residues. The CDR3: CSVERDRGSTDTQYF. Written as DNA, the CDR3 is TGCAGCGTTGAGAGGGACAGGGGATCCACAGATACGCAGTATTTT.

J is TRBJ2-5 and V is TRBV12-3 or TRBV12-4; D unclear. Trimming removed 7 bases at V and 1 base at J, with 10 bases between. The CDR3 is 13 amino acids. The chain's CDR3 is CASTEVLQETQYF. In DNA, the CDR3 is TGTGCCAGCACCGAAGTGCTCCAAGAGACCCAGTACTTC.

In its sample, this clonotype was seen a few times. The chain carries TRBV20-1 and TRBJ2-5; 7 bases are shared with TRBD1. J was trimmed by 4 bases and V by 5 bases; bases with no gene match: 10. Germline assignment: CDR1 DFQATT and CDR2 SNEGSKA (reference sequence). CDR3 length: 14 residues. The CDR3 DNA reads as TGCAGTGCTCGCGCATCAGGGGACAGAGAGACCCAGTACTTC. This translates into CSARASGDRETQYF.

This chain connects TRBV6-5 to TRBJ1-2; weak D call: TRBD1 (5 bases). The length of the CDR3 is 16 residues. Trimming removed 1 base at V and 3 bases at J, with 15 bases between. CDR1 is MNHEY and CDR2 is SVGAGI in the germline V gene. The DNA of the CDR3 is TGTGCCAGCAGTTACTACCAGGGACGGCAGGACTATGGCTACACCTTC. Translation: CASSYYQGRQDYGYTF.

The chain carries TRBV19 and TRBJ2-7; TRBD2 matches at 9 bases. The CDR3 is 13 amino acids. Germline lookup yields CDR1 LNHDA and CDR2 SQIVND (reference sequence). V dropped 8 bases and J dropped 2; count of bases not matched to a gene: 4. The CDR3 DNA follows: TGTGCCAGTGTCAGCGGGAGGACCTACGAGCAGTACGTC. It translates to CASVSGRTYEQYV.

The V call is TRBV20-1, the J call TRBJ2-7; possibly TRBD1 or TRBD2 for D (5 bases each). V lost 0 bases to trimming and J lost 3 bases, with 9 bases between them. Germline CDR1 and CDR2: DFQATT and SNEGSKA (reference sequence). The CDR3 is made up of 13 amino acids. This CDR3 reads CSARDRGDYEQYV. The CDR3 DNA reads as TGCAGTGCTAGAGATCGGGGCGACTACGAGCAGTACGTC.

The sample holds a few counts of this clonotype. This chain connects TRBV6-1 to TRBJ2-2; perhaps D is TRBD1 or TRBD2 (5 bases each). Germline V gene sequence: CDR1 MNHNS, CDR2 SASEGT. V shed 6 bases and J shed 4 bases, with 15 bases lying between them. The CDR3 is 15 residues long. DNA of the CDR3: TGTGCCAGCAGCAGGGCGGTTCGGGGCACCGGGGAGCTGTTTTTT. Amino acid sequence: CASSRAVRGTGELFF.

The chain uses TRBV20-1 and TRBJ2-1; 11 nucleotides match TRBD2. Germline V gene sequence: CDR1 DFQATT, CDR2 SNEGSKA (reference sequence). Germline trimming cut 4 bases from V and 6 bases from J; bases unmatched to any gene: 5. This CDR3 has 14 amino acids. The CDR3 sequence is CSATLSGRANEQFF. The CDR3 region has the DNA TGCAGTGCTACTCTTAGCGGGAGGGCCAATGAGCAGTTCTTC.

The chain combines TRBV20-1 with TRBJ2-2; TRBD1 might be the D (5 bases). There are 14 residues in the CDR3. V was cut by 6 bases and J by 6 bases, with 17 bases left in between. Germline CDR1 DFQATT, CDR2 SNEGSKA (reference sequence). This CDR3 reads CSAKGPEGAGELFF. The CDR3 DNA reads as TGCAGTGCCAAGGGTCCTGAAGGGGCCGGGGAGCTGTTTTTT.

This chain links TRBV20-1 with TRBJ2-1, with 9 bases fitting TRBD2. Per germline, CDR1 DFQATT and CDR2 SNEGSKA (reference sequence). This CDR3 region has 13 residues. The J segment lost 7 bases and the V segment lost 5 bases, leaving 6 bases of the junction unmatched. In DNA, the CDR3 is TGCAGTGCTCTTAGCGGGAGAGTAAATGAGCAGTTCTTC. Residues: CSALSGRVNEQFF.

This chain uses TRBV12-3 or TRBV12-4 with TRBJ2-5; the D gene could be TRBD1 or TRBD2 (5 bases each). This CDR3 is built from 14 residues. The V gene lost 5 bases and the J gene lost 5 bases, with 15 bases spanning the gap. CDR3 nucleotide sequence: TGTGCCAGCAGTAGAGGGGCTCTTGAGGAGACCCAGTACTTC. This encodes CASSRGALEETQYF.

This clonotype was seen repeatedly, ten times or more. The CDR3 protein is CSATDRGRLEGYTF. CDR3 nucleotides: TGCAGTGCTACCGACAGGGGCCGTTTAGAAGGCTACACCTTC. The genes are TRBV20-1 and TRBJ1-2, with 8 bases lining up with TRBD1. This CDR3 is 14 amino acids long. In germline, CDR1 is DFQATT, CDR2 SNEGSKA (reference sequence). Unmatched junction bases numbered 12, after V lost 4 bases and J lost 8 bases.

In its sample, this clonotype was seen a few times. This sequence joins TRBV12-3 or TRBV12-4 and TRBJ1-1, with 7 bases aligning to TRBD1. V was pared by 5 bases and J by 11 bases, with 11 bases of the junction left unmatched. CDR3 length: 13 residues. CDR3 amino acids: CASSIGTAPGAFF. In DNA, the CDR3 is TGTGCCAGCAGTATCGGGACAGCTCCCGGGGCTTTCTTT.

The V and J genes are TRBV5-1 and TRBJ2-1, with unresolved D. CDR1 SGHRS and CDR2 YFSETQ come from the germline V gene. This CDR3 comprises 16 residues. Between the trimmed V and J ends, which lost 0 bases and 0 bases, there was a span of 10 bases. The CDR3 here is CASSLEWGSSYNEQFF. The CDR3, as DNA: TGCGCCAGCAGCTTGGAGTGGGGAAGCTCCTACAATGAGCAGTTCTTC.